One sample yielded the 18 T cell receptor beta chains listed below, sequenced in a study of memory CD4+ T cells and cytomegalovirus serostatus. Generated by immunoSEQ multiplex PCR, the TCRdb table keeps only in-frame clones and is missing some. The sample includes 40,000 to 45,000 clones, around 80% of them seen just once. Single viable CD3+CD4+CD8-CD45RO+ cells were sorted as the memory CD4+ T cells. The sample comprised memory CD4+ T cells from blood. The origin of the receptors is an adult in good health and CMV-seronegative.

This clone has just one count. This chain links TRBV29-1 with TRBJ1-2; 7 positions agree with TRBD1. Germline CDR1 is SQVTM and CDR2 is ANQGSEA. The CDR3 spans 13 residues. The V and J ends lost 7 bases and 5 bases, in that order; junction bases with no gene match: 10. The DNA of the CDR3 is TGCAGCGACCAATACAGGGGAGGGTATGGCTACACCTTC. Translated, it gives CSDQYRGGYGYTF.

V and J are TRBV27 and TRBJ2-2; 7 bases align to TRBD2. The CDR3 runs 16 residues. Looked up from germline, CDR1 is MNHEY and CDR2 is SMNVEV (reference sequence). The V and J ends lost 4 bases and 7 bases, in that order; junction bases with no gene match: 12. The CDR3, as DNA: TGTGCCAGCAGTTCGAAGGGGCTAGCGGTTGGCGGGGAGCTGTTTTTT. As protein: CASSSKGLAVGGELFF.

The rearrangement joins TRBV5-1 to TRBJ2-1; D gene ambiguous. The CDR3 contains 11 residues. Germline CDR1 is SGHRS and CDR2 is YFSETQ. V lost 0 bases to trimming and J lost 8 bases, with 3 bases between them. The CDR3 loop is CASSLVDEQFF. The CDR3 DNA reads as TGCGCCAGCAGCTTGGTTGATGAGCAGTTCTTC.

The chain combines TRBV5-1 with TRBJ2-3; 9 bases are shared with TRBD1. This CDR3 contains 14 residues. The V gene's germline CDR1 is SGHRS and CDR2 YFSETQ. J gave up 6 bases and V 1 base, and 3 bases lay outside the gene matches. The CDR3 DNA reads TGCGCCAGCAGCTTGTATGGGACAGGGGATACGCAGTATTTT. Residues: CASSLYGTGDTQYF. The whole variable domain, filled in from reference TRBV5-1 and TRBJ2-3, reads KAGVTQTPRYLIKTRGQQVTLSCSPISGHRSVSWYQQTPGQGLQFLFEYFSETQRNKGNFPGRFSGRQFSNSRSEMNVSTLELGDSALYLCASSLYGTGDTQYFGPGTRLTVL.

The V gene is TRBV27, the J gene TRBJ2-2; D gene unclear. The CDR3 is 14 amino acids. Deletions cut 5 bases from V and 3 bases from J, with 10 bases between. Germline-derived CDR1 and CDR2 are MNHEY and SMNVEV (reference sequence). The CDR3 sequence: CASSRLSDTGELFF. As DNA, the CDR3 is TGTGCCAGCAGTAGGCTGTCTGACACCGGGGAGCTGTTTTTT.

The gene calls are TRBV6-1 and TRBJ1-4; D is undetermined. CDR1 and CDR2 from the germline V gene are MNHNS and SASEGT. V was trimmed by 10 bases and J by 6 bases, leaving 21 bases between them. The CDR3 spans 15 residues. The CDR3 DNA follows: TGTGCCACCCAACCTTTGAGGGTGGGTGATGAAAAACTGTTTTTT. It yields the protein CATQPLRVGDEKLFF.

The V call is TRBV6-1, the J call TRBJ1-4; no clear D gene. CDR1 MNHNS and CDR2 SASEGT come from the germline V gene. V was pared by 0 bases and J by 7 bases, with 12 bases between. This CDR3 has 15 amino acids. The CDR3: CASSEALGSSEKLFF. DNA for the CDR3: TGTGCCAGCAGTGAAGCGCTCGGAAGTTCTGAAAAACTGTTTTTT.

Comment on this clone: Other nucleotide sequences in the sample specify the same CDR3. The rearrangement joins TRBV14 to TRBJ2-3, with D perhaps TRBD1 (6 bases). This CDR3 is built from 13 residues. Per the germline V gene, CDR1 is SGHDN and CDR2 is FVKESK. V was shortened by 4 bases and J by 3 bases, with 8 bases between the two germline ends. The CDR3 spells CASSLQGTDTQYF. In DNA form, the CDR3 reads TGTGCCAGCAGCCTCCAGGGGACAGATACGCAGTATTTT.

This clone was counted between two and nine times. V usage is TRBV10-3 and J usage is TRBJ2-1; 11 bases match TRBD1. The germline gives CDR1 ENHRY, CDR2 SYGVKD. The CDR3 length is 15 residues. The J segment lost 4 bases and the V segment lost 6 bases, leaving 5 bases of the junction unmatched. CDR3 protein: CAIRTDRGRYNEQFF. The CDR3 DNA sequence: TGTGCCATCAGGACGGACAGGGGGCGATACAATGAGCAGTTCTTC.

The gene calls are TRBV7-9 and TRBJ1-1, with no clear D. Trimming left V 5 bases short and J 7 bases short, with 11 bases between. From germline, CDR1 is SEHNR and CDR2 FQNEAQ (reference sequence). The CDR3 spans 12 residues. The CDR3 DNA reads TGTGCCAGCAGCCCTGCTTGGGGTGAAGCTTTCTTT. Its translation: CASSPAWGEAFF.

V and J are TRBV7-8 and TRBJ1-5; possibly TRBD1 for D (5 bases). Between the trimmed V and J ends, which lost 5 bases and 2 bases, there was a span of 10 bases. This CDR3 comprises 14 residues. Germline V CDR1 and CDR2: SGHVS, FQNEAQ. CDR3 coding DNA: TGTGCCAGCAGCCTCGGGGCCCGCAATCAGCCCCAGCATTTT. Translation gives CASSLGARNQPQHF.

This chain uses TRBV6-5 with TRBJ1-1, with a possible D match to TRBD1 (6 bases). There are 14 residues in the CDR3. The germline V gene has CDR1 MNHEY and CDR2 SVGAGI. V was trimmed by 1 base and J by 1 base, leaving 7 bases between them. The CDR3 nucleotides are TGTGCCAGCAGTTACTTGACAGGGAACACTGAAGCTTTCTTT. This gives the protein CASSYLTGNTEAFF.

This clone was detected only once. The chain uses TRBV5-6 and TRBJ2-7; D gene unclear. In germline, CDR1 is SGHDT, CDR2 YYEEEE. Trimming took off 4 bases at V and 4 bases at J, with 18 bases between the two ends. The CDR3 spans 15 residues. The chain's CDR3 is CASSRAFSLTYEQYF. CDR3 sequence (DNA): TGTGCCAGCAGCCGAGCGTTCAGCCTAACTTACGAGCAGTACTTC.

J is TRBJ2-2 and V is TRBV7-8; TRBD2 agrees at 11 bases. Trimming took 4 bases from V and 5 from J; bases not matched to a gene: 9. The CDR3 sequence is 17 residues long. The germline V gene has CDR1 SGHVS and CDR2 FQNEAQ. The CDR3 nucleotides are TGTGCCAGCAGCTACAGAGCTGGGACTAGCGGTACCGGGGAGCTGTTTTTT. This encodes CASSYRAGTSGTGELFF.

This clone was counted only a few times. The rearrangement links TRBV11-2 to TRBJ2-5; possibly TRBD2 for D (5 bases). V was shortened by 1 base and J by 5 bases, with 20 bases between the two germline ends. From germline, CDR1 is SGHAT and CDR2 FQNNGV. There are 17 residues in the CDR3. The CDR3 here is CASSLVATFGVRETQYF. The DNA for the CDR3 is TGTGCCAGCAGCTTAGTCGCCACTTTCGGGGTGCGGGAGACCCAGTACTTC.

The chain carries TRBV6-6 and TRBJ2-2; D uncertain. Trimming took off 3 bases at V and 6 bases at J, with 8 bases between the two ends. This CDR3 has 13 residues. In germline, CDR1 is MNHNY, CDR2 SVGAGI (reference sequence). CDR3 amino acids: CASSYYESGELFF. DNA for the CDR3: TGTGCCAGCAGTTATTATGAGTCCGGGGAGCTGTTTTTT.

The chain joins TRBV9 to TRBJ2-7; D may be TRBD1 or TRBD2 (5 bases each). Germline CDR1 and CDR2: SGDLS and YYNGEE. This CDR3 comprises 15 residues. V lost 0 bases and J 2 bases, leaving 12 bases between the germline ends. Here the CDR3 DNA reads TGTGCCAGCAGCGTAGGGGACGGACCTCCCTACGAGCAGTACTTC. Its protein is CASSVGDGPPYEQYF.

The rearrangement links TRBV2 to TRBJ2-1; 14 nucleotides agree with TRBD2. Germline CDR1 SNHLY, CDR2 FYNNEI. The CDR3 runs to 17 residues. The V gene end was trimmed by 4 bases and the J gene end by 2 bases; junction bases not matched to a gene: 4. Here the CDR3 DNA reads TGTGCCAGCAGTGGGACTAGCGGGGGGTCCCCCTACAATGAGCAGTTCTTC. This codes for CASSGTSGGSPYNEQFF.